This TCR beta chain was captured by sequencing in a study of T-cell reconstitution after alpha-beta-depleted transplantation in children. Overall study results and limits: It was reported that alpha-beta T cells came from several hundred expanded graft clones (about two months after transplant). Some patients owed their high day-60 TCRbeta diversity to surviving recipient T cells and thymic progenitors. T cells produced anew were the main source of T-cell counts and diversity one year after transplant.

The junction had 4 bases not matched to a gene; V was cut back by 2 bases and J by 4 bases. CDR3 length: 16 residues. Germline-derived CDR1 and CDR2 are LGHDT and YNNKEL (reference sequence). During its preparation, the TCRbeta library received unique molecular identifiers. MiXCR was run by TCRdb on the PCR reads, yielding one entry per CDR3 protein. The sample lists fewer than 750,000 distinct CDR3 sequences, approximately 30% occurring once. This clonotype was counted only a few times. Its antigen is undetermined. Sequenced here: PBMCs, sampled before TCRalphabeta/CD19-depleted stem cell transplant. The chain recombines TRBV3-1 with TRBJ2-1; 11 bases are shared with TRBD2. This TCR derives from a boy less than two years old with Wiskott-Aldrich syndrome, due to receive a stem cell transplant. The CDR3 DNA reads TGTGCCAGCAGCCAACTCGGACTAGCGGGTTACAATGAGCAGTTCTTC. This encodes CASSQLGLAGYNEQFF.